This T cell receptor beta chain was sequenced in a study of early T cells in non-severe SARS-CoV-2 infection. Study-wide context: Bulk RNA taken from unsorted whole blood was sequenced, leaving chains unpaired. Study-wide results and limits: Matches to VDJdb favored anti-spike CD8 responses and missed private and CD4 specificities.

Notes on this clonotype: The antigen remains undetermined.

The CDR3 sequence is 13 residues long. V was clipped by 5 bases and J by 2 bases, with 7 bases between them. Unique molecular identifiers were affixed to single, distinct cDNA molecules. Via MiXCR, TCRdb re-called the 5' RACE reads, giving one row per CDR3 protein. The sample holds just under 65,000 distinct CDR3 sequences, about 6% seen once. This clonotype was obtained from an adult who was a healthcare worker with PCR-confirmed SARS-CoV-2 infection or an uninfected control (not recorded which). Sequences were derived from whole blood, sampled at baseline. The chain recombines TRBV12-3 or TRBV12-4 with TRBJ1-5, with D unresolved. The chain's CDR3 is CASSAQGNQPQHF. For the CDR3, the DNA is TGTGCCAGCAGTGCGCAGGGCAATCAGCCCCAGCATTTT.